Below, 5 T cell receptor beta chains from the same sample are listed, as sequenced in a study of shared clonotypes between healthy human individuals. The assay was immunoSEQ multiplex PCR, and TCRdb's table has in-frame clones only and misses some. The sample includes fewer than 3 million clones, about nine tenths seen only once; the top ten take approximately 0.41%. Sequenced sample: naive CD4+ T cells from PBMCs. The subset was: CD45RA+ positively selected. The source is a man aged 18 to 30 in good health. Some clones in this sample may be carry-over from other donors' samples.

The sample holds one count of this clone. The chain carries TRBV28 and TRBJ2-7; D is ambiguous. Germline values: CDR1 MDHEN, CDR2 SYDVKM. Trimming left V 5 bases short and J 7 bases short, with 12 bases between. There are 12 residues in the CDR3. CDR3: CASSPSSREQYF. In DNA, the CDR3 is TGTGCCAGCAGTCCATCCTCTAGGGAGCAGTACTTC.

V usage is TRBV2 and J usage is TRBJ2-3; 8 bases map to TRBD1. The CDR3 sequence is 14 residues long. With 6 bases clipped from V and 2 bases from J, the junction kept 4 bases outside the gene matches. Germline-derived CDR1 and CDR2 are SNHLY and FYNNEI. CDR3 residues: CASSRDRITDTQYF. CDR3 in DNA: TGTGCCAGCAGCCGGGACAGGATCACAGATACGCAGTATTTT.

With regard to this clone: Other DNA sequences within the sample encode an identical CDR3. This chain links TRBV6-1 with TRBJ2-3, with 7 bases matching TRBD1. Germline V gene lookup returns CDR1 MNHNS and CDR2 SASEGT. With V trimmed by 4 bases and J by 3 bases, 4 bases remained unmatched. The CDR3 runs 14 residues. The CDR3 sequence: CASSGGQVTDTQYF. In DNA, the CDR3 is TGTGCCAGCAGTGGCGGACAGGTTACAGATACGCAGTATTTT.

For this clone: The same CDR3 also results from other DNA sequences found in this sample. The V call is TRBV5-4, the J call TRBJ1-2; TRBD1 matches 11 bases. Germline V gives CDR1 SGHNT, CDR2 YYREEE (reference sequence). There are 13 residues in the CDR3. The V segment lost 4 bases and the J segment 6 bases; nucleotides outside the gene matches: 2. This CDR3 reads CASSRTGGDGYTF. The CDR3 region has the DNA TGTGCCAGCAGCCGGACAGGGGGCGATGGCTACACCTTC.

This sequence joins TRBV7-8 and TRBJ1-2; 7 bases line up with TRBD1. The germline V gene encodes CDR1 SGHVS and CDR2 FQNEAQ. V trimming: 2 bases; J trimming: 8 bases; junction bases outside the gene matches: 8. The CDR3 contains 14 residues. CDR3 protein: CASSLMQGERGYTF. DNA for the CDR3: TGTGCCAGCAGCTTAATGCAGGGGGAGAGGGGCTACACCTTC.